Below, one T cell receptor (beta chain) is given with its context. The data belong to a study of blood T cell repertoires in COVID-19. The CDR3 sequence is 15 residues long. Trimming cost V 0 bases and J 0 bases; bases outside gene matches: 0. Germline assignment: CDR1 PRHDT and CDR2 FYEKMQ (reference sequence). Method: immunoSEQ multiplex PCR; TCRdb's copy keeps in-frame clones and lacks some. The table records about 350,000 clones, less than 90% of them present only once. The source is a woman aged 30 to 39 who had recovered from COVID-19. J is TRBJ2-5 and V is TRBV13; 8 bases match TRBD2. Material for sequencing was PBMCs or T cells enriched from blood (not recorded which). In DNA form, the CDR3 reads TGTGCCAGCAGCTTAGGGACTAGCGACCAAGAGACCCAGTACTTC. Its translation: CASSLGTSDQETQYF. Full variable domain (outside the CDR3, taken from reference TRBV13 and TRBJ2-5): AAGVIQSPRHLIKEKRETATLKCYPIPRHDTVYWYQQGPGQDPQFLISFYEKMQSDKGSIPDRFSAQQFSDYHSELNMSSLELGDSALYFCASSLGTSDQETQYFGPGTRLLVL.